This T cell receptor (beta chain) was sequenced in a study of regulatory T cells in long-lasting Graves disease. In the study overall: Positivity for TSH receptor antibodies plus over 5 years of antithyroid drugs meant persistent Graves' disease.

This clonotype was seen a handful of times. Noted time point: persistent/refractory GD, antithyroid drugs over 5 years with positive TRAb. With RNA extracted from PBMCs as input, the TCR library was made. By American Thyroid Association guidelines, Graves' disease was diagnosed in the cohort. CDR3-region Arm-PCR and iRepertoire HTBI primers produced the TCR beta libraries. Per the original methods: Identification of gene segments yielded more than 60 TRBV and roughly 15 TRBJ across samples. TCRdb reprocessed the multiplex PCR reads via MiXCR and lists one record per CDR3 protein. The V and J calls and clone size are TCRdb's, not the authors'. The sample shows approximately 290,000 distinct CDR3 sequences, around 20% of them seen only once. The receptor comes from a female donor with Graves disease. The sample in question was peripheral blood mononuclear cells (PBMCs), obtained when the disease was refractory, from a patient treated with antithyroid drugs.

For the CDR3, the DNA is TGTGCCAGCAGCGTAGCGGGGGCTAACACTGAAGCTTTCTTT. This translates into CASSVAGANTEAFF. The chain has TRBV9 and TRBJ1-1, with D possibly being TRBD1 (6 bases). The CDR3 runs 14 residues. Trimming cost V 0 bases and J 2 bases, with 8 bases left between them. Germline loops: CDR1 SGDLS, CDR2 YYNGEE.